This T cell receptor (beta chain) was obtained from a study of T cell responses to AZD1222 COVID-19 vaccine. Study-level findings and limits: Spike-specific TCR breadth and depth rose after two AZD1222 doses. Donors were chiefly white British, with a greater number of females, and clonal diversity was perhaps underestimated. Baseline serology detected seropositivity in only 5 or 6 AZD1222 recipients.

Points on this clone: No antigen is known for it.

Losses at the gene ends were 1 base for V and 8 bases for J; bases not matched to a gene: 7. Looked up from germline, CDR1 is LNHNV and CDR2 is YYDKDF (reference sequence). The CDR3 loop spans 16 amino acids. Produced via immunoSEQ multiplex PCR; TCRdb's table is partial and in-frame only. The sample yields some 140,000 clones, about nine tenths seen once. The chain combines TRBV15 with TRBJ2-1; 11 positions match TRBD2. The clonotype was recovered from an adult in good health. The source material was peripheral blood, sampled on day 0 of MenACWY control vaccination. The CDR3, as DNA: TGTGCCACCAGCAGAGTAGCGGGGGGGCCTTTCGATGAGCAGTTCTTC. This codes for CATSRVAGGPFDEQFF.